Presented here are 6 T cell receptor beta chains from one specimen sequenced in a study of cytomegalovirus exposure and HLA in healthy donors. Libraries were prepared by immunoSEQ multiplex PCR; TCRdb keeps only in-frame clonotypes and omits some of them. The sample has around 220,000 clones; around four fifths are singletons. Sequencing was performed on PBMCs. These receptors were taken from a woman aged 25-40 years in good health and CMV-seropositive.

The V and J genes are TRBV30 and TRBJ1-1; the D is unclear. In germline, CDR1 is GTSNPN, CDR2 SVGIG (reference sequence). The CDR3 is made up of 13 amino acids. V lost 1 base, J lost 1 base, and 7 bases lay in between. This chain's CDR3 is CAWSAQENTEAFF. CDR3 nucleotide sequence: TGTGCCTGGAGTGCCCAGGAGAACACTGAAGCTTTCTTT. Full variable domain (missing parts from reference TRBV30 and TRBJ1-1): SQTIHQWPATLVQPVGSPLSLECTVEGTSNPNLYWYRQAAGRGLQLLFYSVGIGQISSEVPQNLSASRPQDRQFILSSKKLLLSDSGFYLCAWSAQENTEAFFGQGTRLTVV.

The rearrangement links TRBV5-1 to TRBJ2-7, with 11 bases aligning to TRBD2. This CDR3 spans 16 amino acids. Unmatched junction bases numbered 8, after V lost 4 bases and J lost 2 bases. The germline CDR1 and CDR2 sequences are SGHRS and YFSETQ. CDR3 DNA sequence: TGCGCCAGCAGCGAGACTAGCGGGGTTGCCCCCTACGAGCAGTACTTC. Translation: CASSETSGVAPYEQYF.

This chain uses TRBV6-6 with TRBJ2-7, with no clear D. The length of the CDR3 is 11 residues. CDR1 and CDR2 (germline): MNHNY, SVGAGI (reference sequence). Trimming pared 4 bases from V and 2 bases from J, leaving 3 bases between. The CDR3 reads CASSSAYEQYF. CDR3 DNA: TGTGCCAGCAGTTCAGCCTACGAGCAGTACTTC.

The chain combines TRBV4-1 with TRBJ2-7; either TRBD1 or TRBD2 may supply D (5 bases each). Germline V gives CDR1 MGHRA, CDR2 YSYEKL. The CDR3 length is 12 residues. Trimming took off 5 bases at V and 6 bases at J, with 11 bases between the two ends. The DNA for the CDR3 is TGCGCCAGCAGCTTCAGGGCGGGCGAGCAGTACTTC. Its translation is CASSFRAGEQYF.

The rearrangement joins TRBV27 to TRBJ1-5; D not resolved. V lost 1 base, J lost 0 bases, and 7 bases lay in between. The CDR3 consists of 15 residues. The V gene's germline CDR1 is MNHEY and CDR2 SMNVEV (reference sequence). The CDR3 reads CASSLYGDSNQPQHF. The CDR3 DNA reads TGTGCCAGCAGTTTATACGGAGATAGCAATCAGCCCCAGCATTTT.

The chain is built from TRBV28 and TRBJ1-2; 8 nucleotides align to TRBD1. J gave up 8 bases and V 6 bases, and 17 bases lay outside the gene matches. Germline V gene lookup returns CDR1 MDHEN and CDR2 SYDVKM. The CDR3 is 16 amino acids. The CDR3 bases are TGTGCCAGCAGCCTAAACTCGGCCCAGGGGGCGCGGGGCTACACCTTC. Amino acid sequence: CASSLNSAQGARGYTF.